These T cell receptor beta chains were read from a single sample in a study of blood T cell repertoires in COVID-19. Assay: immunoSEQ multiplex PCR; the TCRdb copy retains only in-frame clones and omits some. This sample has over 150,000 clones, with 85% to 95% found just once. The specimen sequenced was peripheral blood. The receptors were sampled from a man aged 50-60 years with acute or convalescent COVID-19. CDR3s include the opening cysteine and the closing phenylalanine or tryptophan. D genes are given only for firm matches. Where a row states a size, it is once, few, many or the class of an expanded clone; other rows omit it.

clone size | D gene | J gene | V gene | CDR3 DNA | CDR3 protein
- | TRBD1 | TRBJ1-3 | TRBV6-5 | TGTGCCAGCAGTAGTTGGCAGGGGGCTAACACCATATATTTT | CASSSWQGANTIYF
- | - | TRBJ1-4 | TRBV12-3/TRBV12-4 | TGTGCCAGCAGTTTTTTTAGTGGTGAAAAACTGTTTTTT | CASSFFSGEKLFF
- | TRBD1 | TRBJ1-1 | TRBV27 | TGTGCCAGCAGTCCCCGACCGGGACAGGGGGTAAAAGCTTTCTTT | CASSPRPGQGVKAFF
few | - | TRBJ1-1 | TRBV30 | TGTGCCTGGAGCGCAATTGGGGGCTTTGCTGAAGCTTTCTTT | CAWSAIGGFAEAFF
few | - | TRBJ1-5 | TRBV18 | TGTGCCAGCTCCGAATCCTGGGGCCCCAATCAGCCCCAGCATTTT | CASSESWGPNQPQHF
- | - | TRBJ2-7 | TRBV10-2 | TGCGCCAGCAGTGAGTTGAGCGAGCAGTACTTC | CASSELSEQYF
- | - | TRBJ1-3 | TRBV15 | TGTGCCACCAGCAGAGATAAGCCGAGTTCGACTGGAAACACCATATATTTT | CATSRDKPSSTGNTIYF
- | TRBD1 | TRBJ1-6 | TRBV4-3 | TGCGCCAGCAGCCAAGGCGGGACAGTAGGTTCACCCCTCCACTTT | CASSQGGTVGSPLHF
many | - | TRBJ2-1 | TRBV7-6 | TGTGCCAGCAGCTTGAAAATTTCTAGCGTAGCTGAGCAGTTCTTC | CASSLKISSVAEQFF
- | - | TRBJ2-7 | TRBV19 | TGTGCCAGTAGTTCACAGCAGGGGCCGTACTCCTACGAGCAGTACTTC | CASSSQQGPYSYEQYF
- | - | TRBJ2-1 | TRBV2 | TGTGCCAGCAGTGGACTAGAGCAAAACAGTTACAATGAGCAGTTCTTC | CASSGLEQNSYNEQFF
- | TRBD1 | TRBJ1-2 | TRBV19 | TGTGCCAGTACCGGGACAGGGAGGATCTATGGCTACACCTTC | CASTGTGRIYGYTF
- | - | TRBJ1-5 | TRBV18 | TGTGCCAGCTCACCTCGACAGGATAGTCAGCCCCAGCATTTT | CASSPRQDSQPQHF
- | - | TRBJ1-1 | TRBV6-5 | TGTGCCAGCAGTTTAACCGGGGGCACTGAAGCTTTCTTT | CASSLTGGTEAFF
once | TRBD2 | TRBJ2-3 | TRBV7-3 | TGTGCCAGCAGCTTAAATAGCGGGAGCGGCACAGATACGCAGTATTTT | CASSLNSGSGTDTQYF
few | - | TRBJ1-5 | TRBV7-9 | TGTGCCAGCAGCTTAGCTGGGGGCCCATATCAGCCCCAGCATTTT | CASSLAGGPYQPQHF
- | - | TRBJ1-3 | TRBV5-4 | TGTGCCAGCAGAGACTACTCTGGAAACACCATATATTTT | CASRDYSGNTIYF
- | TRBD1 | TRBJ2-5 | TRBV6-6 | TGTGCCATCAAAGACAGGGGCCGGGGCCTCGGGGAGACCCAGTACTTC | CAIKDRGRGLGETQYF
- | TRBD1 | TRBJ1-6 | TRBV18 | TGTGCCAGCTCACCTGGGACAGTCGGTGGATCACCCCTCCACTTT | CASSPGTVGGSPLHF
- | TRBD2 | TRBJ2-2 | TRBV5-6 | TGTGCCAGCAGAGGTTGGCGGGAGGGCACCGGGGAGCTGTTTTTT | CASRGWREGTGELFF
- | - | TRBJ1-2 | TRBV12-3/TRBV12-4 | TGTGCCAGCAGCAACTCTAACTATGGCTACACCTTC | CASSNSNYGYTF
- | - | TRBJ2-3 | TRBV4-1 | TGCGCCAGCAGCCAAGGAACAGACCCAGATACGCAGTATTTT | CASSQGTDPDTQYF
once | - | TRBJ2-3 | TRBV2 | TGTGCCAGCAGTGAAGCCCTGGACTACTCCACAGATACGCAGTATTTT | CASSEALDYSTDTQYF
- | TRBD2 | TRBJ2-1 | TRBV13 | TGTGCCAGCAGCCGGCGGACTAGCGGGAGCAATGAGCAGTTCTTC | CASSRRTSGSNEQFF